A selection of T cell receptor beta chains follows, all from one sample in a study of TIL therapy for anti-PD-1-resistant metastatic lung cancer. Profiled with immunoSEQ multiplex PCR; TCRdb holds only in-frame clones, not every one. Of approximately 87,000 clones listed, 65% are singletons. The sequencing used tumor tissue, collected at baseline. Receptors originate from a person aged 25 to 80 with non-small cell lung cancer. Both conserved end residues are trimmed from each CDR3.

J gene: TRBJ1-2; V gene: TRBV5-6; CDR3 protein: ASSLTEMYGYT
J gene: TRBJ2-5; V gene: TRBV6-1; CDR3 protein: ASSEPGTGGAETQY
J gene: TRBJ2-5; V gene: TRBV11-2; CDR3 protein: ASSLNRGAQETQY
J gene: TRBJ1-1; V gene: TRBV28; CDR3 protein: ASSLRRINTEAF
J gene: TRBJ2-5; V gene: TRBV7-3; CDR3 protein: ASSLTGTYQETQY
J gene: TRBJ2-7; V gene: TRBV4-1; CDR3 protein: ASSQDDGPSLHEQY
J gene: TRBJ1-3; V gene: TRBV18; CDR3 protein: ASSPGQTFSGNTIY
J gene: TRBJ2-6; V gene: TRBV7-9; CDR3 protein: ASSFDKGRGGANVLT
J gene: TRBJ1-1; V gene: TRBV2; CDR3 protein: ASSGLVRNTEAF
J gene: TRBJ2-7; V gene: TRBV12-3/TRBV12-4; CDR3 protein: ASGTNNPYEQY
J gene: TRBJ2-4; V gene: TRBV11-2; CDR3 protein: ASSLAGENIQY
J gene: TRBJ2-1; V gene: TRBV7-8; CDR3 protein: ASSPNYGAEQF
J gene: TRBJ2-1; V gene: TRBV5-4; CDR3 protein: ASSQDGVYNEQF
J gene: TRBJ2-5; V gene: TRBV2; CDR3 protein: ASSYFGLAGVGAKTQY
J gene: TRBJ2-1; V gene: TRBV6-2/TRBV6-3; CDR3 protein: ASSYVLAMHEQF
J gene: TRBJ1-5; V gene: TRBV3-1/TRBV3-2; CDR3 protein: ASSQGVGGNQPQH
J gene: TRBJ1-4; V gene: TRBV27; CDR3 protein: ASRDVFNEKLF
J gene: TRBJ2-3; V gene: TRBV27; CDR3 protein: ASSLSGGAADTQY
J gene: TRBJ1-4; V gene: TRBV28; CDR3 protein: ASNSGTTNEKLF
J gene: TRBJ1-2; V gene: TRBV3-1/TRBV3-2; CDR3 protein: ASSHGTYGYT
J gene: TRBJ1-2; V gene: TRBV20-1; CDR3 protein: SALSGLGYT
J gene: TRBJ1-6; V gene: TRBV10-3; CDR3 protein: AITGTGNSPLH
J gene: TRBJ1-6; V gene: TRBV11-2; CDR3 protein: ASSPTGTANSPLH
J gene: TRBJ1-5; V gene: TRBV6-5; CDR3 protein: ASRGRQGGNQPQH
J gene: TRBJ1-6; V gene: TRBV27; CDR3 protein: ASSFSGHTSSPLH
J gene: TRBJ2-1; V gene: TRBV7-2; CDR3 protein: ASSLETGRQF
J gene: TRBJ2-7; V gene: TRBV5-1; CDR3 protein: ASNPGQDLYEQY
J gene: TRBJ2-5; V gene: TRBV24-1; CDR3 protein: GVWGGEETQY
J gene: TRBJ2-5; V gene: TRBV7-6; CDR3 protein: ASSLSIAGTQY
J gene: TRBJ1-6; V gene: TRBV3-1/TRBV3-2; CDR3 protein: ASSQGGFNSPLH
J gene: TRBJ2-2; V gene: TRBV7-3; CDR3 protein: ASSLTGGTAGELF
J gene: TRBJ2-1; V gene: TRBV30; CDR3 protein: AWSLWGGRHNEQF
J gene: TRBJ2-7; V gene: TRBV5-1; CDR3 protein: ASSKGQGAIEQY
J gene: TRBJ1-1; V gene: TRBV6-6; CDR3 protein: ASAAEGGMNTEAF
J gene: TRBJ2-7; V gene: TRBV28; CDR3 protein: ASNQPGQPYEQY
J gene: TRBJ2-2; V gene: TRBV10-3; CDR3 protein: AIRSTGQDSTPGELF
J gene: TRBJ2-1; V gene: TRBV7-3; CDR3 protein: ASSLFEGMGSEQF
J gene: TRBJ2-6; V gene: TRBV5-1; CDR3 protein: ASSLWGLSGASRDGANVLT
J gene: TRBJ2-3; V gene: TRBV7-8; CDR3 protein: ASSFIRSGTQY
J gene: TRBJ2-7; V gene: TRBV12-3/TRBV12-4; CDR3 protein: ASSLVAYEQY
J gene: TRBJ2-1; V gene: TRBV28; CDR3 protein: ASSLGLAGLHEQF
J gene: TRBJ2-2; V gene: TRBV6-2/TRBV6-3; CDR3 protein: ASSYGAGELF
J gene: TRBJ2-2; V gene: TRBV7-6; CDR3 protein: ASSFLAEEDTGELF
J gene: TRBJ1-6; V gene: TRBV2; CDR3 protein: ASRRQGVNSPLH
J gene: TRBJ2-1; V gene: TRBV7-2; CDR3 protein: ASSSWTSGRAISYNEQF
J gene: TRBJ2-1; V gene: TRBV19; CDR3 protein: ASSNPNSYNEQF
J gene: TRBJ1-5; V gene: TRBV5-6; CDR3 protein: ASSFYGTPNQPQH
J gene: TRBJ1-5; V gene: TRBV9; CDR3 protein: ASSVEQPQH
J gene: TRBJ1-4; V gene: TRBV6-5; CDR3 protein: ASSSLMTGSLEKLF
J gene: TRBJ2-3; V gene: TRBV5-1; CDR3 protein: ASSFPGEDTQY
J gene: TRBJ1-5; V gene: TRBV28; CDR3 protein: ASSLKGGGGNQPQH
J gene: TRBJ1-1; V gene: TRBV30; CDR3 protein: ASTPESHSPEAF
J gene: TRBJ2-2; V gene: TRBV6-5; CDR3 protein: ASSTLGQKLF
J gene: TRBJ2-3; V gene: TRBV5-4; CDR3 protein: ASSRTSTDTQY
J gene: TRBJ2-1; V gene: TRBV9; CDR3 protein: ASSYRGTSASEQF
J gene: TRBJ2-7; V gene: TRBV11-1; CDR3 protein: ASSLLGNSYEQY
J gene: TRBJ2-2; V gene: TRBV6-5; CDR3 protein: ASSYPAGGLAGELF
J gene: TRBJ2-2; V gene: TRBV7-2; CDR3 protein: ASSRGRGTGGTGELF
J gene: TRBJ2-1; V gene: TRBV4-3; CDR3 protein: ASSQLTGARSYNEQF
J gene: TRBJ1-1; V gene: TRBV11-2; CDR3 protein: ASSPLRGQNTEAF